This T cell receptor (beta chain) was recorded in a study of regulatory T cells in long-lasting Graves disease. Study at large: Graves' disease counted as persistent after over 5 years of antithyroid drugs with positive TSH receptor antibodies.

Time point defined: persistent/refractory GD, antithyroid drugs over 5 years with positive TRAb. Following extraction of RNA from PBMCs, that RNA was used to make the TCR library. Roughly 9 milliliters of peripheral blood were taken and placed in EDTA tubes. This clonotype showed up many times. The antigen is unknown. Study results and limitations: What was studied was peripheral blood only, and not thyroid tissue. The persistent group shared 2,700 or so public clonotypes, more than the roughly 970 shared by new patients.

Investigators prepared the TCR beta libraries by applying iRepertoire HTBI primers and Arm-PCR of CDR3 regions. TCRdb re-derived calls from the multiplex PCR reads in MiXCR, one entry per CDR3 protein. Of around 430,000 distinct CDR3 sequences in the sample, approximately 23% are singletons; the top ten hold about 12%. The CDR3 covers 13 residues. Germline V gives CDR1 LNHNV, CDR2 YYDKDF (reference sequence). Between the trimmed V and J ends, which lost 5 bases and 4 bases, there was a span of 11 bases. The chain combines TRBV15 with TRBJ1-1, with a weak D call TRBD1 (6 bases). Sequencing was performed on peripheral blood mononuclear cells (PBMCs), taken when the disease was refractory, from a patient treated with antithyroid drugs. The TCR sequence derives from a female donor with Graves disease. The CDR3 loop is CATSAAGVTEAFF. DNA of the CDR3: TGTGCCACCAGCGCTGCAGGGGTCACTGAAGCTTTCTTT.